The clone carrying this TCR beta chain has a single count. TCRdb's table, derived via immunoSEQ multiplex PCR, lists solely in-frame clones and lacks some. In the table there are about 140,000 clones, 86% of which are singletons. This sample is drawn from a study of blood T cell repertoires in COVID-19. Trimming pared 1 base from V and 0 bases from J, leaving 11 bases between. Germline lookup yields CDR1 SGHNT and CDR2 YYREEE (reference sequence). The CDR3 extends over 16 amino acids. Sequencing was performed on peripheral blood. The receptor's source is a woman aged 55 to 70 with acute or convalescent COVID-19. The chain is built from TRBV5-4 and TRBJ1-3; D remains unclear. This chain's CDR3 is CASSLSPRGSGNTIYF. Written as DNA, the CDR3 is TGTGCCAGCAGCTTGTCTCCCAGAGGCTCTGGAAACACCATATATTTT.